The present T cell receptor beta chain was sequenced within a study of blood T cells in healthy people across ages. A second PCR, run for roughly 7 to 11 cycles, used a sample-barcoded 5' primer plus a J-beta primer mix. TCRdb re-analysed the 5' RACE reads in MiXCR, keeping a single row per CDR3 protein. The repertoire holds over 1.5 million distinct CDR3 sequences, about 49% seen once, with 2% to 2.5% in the top ten. The study drew donors from healthy Caucasian individuals in Russia aged roughly 6 to 100. Losses at the gene ends were 6 bases for V and 0 bases for J; bases not matched to a gene: 8. The length of the CDR3 is 16 residues. Germline CDR1 reads MDHEN; CDR2 reads SYDVKM.

The sequence was collected from a woman aged 35 to 49 in good health. Source material: blood. V and J are TRBV28 and TRBJ2-3; 8 bases line up with TRBD2. The CDR3 protein is CASSRSGVPSTDTQYF. CDR3 bases: TGTGCCAGCAGCCGTAGCGGGGTTCCTAGCACAGATACGCAGTATTTT.